Shown below are 23 T cell receptor beta chains from a single sample sequenced in a study of neurological immune-mediated disorders. TCRdb fed the 5' RACE reads into MiXCR, producing one record per CDR3 protein. The table shows 81,000 or so distinct CDR3 sequences, with just over 5% occurring only once. Sequencing was done on a sample of PBMCs. Every receptor here comes from a woman aged 25 to 39 with multiple sclerosis.

This clonotype has a count of ten or more. This sequence joins TRBV12-3 or TRBV12-4 and TRBJ1-1; no clear D gene. Trimming removed 4 bases at V and 4 bases at J, with 13 bases between. The length of the CDR3 is 14 residues. CDR3: CASSSQQFGTEAFF. The DNA for the CDR3 is TGTGCCAGCAGTTCTCAACAGTTCGGCACTGAAGCTTTCTTT.

J is TRBJ1-4 and V is TRBV10-3, with D uncertain. V lost 2 bases and J 8 bases, leaving 6 bases between the germline ends. From germline, CDR1 is ENHRY and CDR2 SYGVKD. CDR3 length: 12 amino acids. The CDR3 here is CAISERSEKLFF. The CDR3, as DNA: TGTGCCATCAGTGAGAGGTCCGAAAAACTGTTTTTT.

The table lists this clonotype with many counts. V and J are TRBV29-1 and TRBJ1-4, with D unresolved. Between the trimmed V and J ends, which lost 2 bases and 5 bases, there was a span of 9 bases. Germline CDR1 and CDR2: SQVTM and ANQGSEA. This CDR3 spans 13 amino acids. DNA for the CDR3: TGCAGCGTTGAATGGAGCGGAAATGAAAAACTGTTTTTT. It is translated as CSVEWSGNEKLFF.

This clonotype was counted only a few times. The rearrangement links TRBV3-1 to TRBJ1-5; D is uncertain. The CDR3 is 13 amino acids. Germline lookup yields CDR1 LGHDT and CDR2 YNNKEL (reference sequence). V was shortened by 8 bases and J by 3 bases, with 11 bases between the two germline ends. CDR3 sequence: CASDHAFNQPQHF. The CDR3 nucleotides read TGTGCCAGCGACCACGCCTTCAATCAGCCCCAGCATTTT.

This clonotype was detected a few times. The chain couples TRBV6-5 to TRBJ1-1; D ambiguous. Germline lookup yields CDR1 MNHEY and CDR2 SVGAGI. Trimming left V 3 bases short and J 3 bases short, with 8 bases between. This CDR3 comprises 13 residues. The CDR3 DNA reads as TGTGCCAGCAGTTATGGGCGGTACACTGAAGCTTTCTTT. The encoded protein is CASSYGRYTEAFF.

At least ten counts were recorded for this clonotype. CDR3: CASSVGDHQPQHF. The CDR3, as DNA: TGTGCCAGTAGTGTAGGGGACCATCAGCCCCAGCATTTT. The V call is TRBV19, the J call TRBJ1-5, with D possibly matching TRBD1 (5 bases). CDR3 size: 13 residues. Looked up from germline, CDR1 is LNHDA and CDR2 is SQIVND (reference sequence). Trimming left V 5 bases short and J 5 bases short, with 10 bases between.

This clonotype was detected many times. The V call is TRBV5-1, the J call TRBJ2-3; 10 positions agree with TRBD2. Germline assignment: CDR1 SGHRS and CDR2 YFSETQ. V lost 6 bases and J lost 7; bases outside the gene matches: 11. This CDR3 contains 15 residues. CDR3 sequence (DNA): TGCGCCAGCACCAACCCTAGCGGGGGCCCAAATACGCAGTATTTT. This encodes CASTNPSGGPNTQYF.

This clonotype was seen more than once but under ten times. This CDR3 is CASSLGQPTANVLTF. Written as DNA, the CDR3 is TGTGCCAGCAGTTTGGGGCAGCCCACGGCCAACGTCCTGACTTTC. The gene calls are TRBV12-3 or TRBV12-4 and TRBJ2-6, with a possible D match to TRBD1 (5 bases). The CDR3 runs to 15 residues. V was cut by 3 bases and J by 6 bases, with 12 bases left in between.

This clonotype appeared many times. DNA of the CDR3: TGTGCCAGCGGCACAGGGGCCTACGAGCAGTACTTC. Protein sequence: CASGTGAYEQYF. V and J are TRBV7-9 and TRBJ2-7; 7 bases fit TRBD1. CDR1 is SEHNR, CDR2 FQNEAQ, per germline (reference sequence). After removal of 8 bases from V and 2 bases from J, the junction contained 3 bases not matched to a gene. CDR3 length equals 12 residues.

This clonotype was seen repeatedly, ten times or more. The J gene is TRBJ2-1, the V gene TRBV20-1; D gene uncertain. This CDR3 spans 14 amino acids. Germline CDR1 is DFQATT and CDR2 is SNEGSKA (reference sequence). Between the trimmed V and J ends, which lost 3 bases and 7 bases, there was a span of 16 bases. DNA for the CDR3: TGCAGTGCTAGCCCCCCAATTAGTGGGAATGAGCAGTTCTTC. Translation: CSASPPISGNEQFF.

This clonotype came up many times. V usage is TRBV7-6 and J usage is TRBJ1-3; D is possibly TRBD1 (6 bases). The CDR3 loop spans 16 amino acids. In germline, CDR1 is SGHVS, CDR2 FNYEAQ. With 0 bases removed from V and 2 bases from J, the gap between germline ends came to 11 bases. The CDR3 is CASSLARGAPGNTIYF. In DNA form, the CDR3 reads TGTGCCAGCAGCTTAGCCCGGGGGGCGCCTGGAAACACCATATATTTT. Supplemented by reference TRBV7-6 and TRBJ1-3, the full variable domain reads GAGVSQSPRYKVTKRGQDVALRCDPISGHVSLYWYRQALGQGPEFLTYFNYEAQQDKSGLPNDRFSAERPEGSISTLTIQRTEQRDSAMYRCASSLARGAPGNTIYFGEGSWLTVV.

This clonotype was detected ten times or more. The chain carries TRBV9 and TRBJ2-2; the match to TRBD2 covers 10 bases. V dropped 2 bases and J dropped 6; count of bases not matched to a gene: 1. Looked up from germline, CDR1 is SGDLS and CDR2 is YYNGEE. The CDR3 has 14 residues. The CDR3 protein is CASSVGLAAGELFF. In nucleotides, the CDR3 is TGTGCCAGCAGCGTCGGACTAGCGGCCGGGGAGCTGTTTTTT.

This clonotype occurred many times. The V and J genes are TRBV5-1 and TRBJ1-1, with 8 bases that match TRBD1. The CDR3 extends over 14 amino acids. Looked up from germline, CDR1 is SGHRS and CDR2 is YFSETQ. V lost 4 bases and J lost 5; bases outside the gene matches: 7. CDR3: CASSEPGQETEAFF. CDR3 bases: TGCGCCAGCAGCGAACCGGGACAGGAGACTGAAGCTTTCTTT.

This clonotype has at least ten counts. The chain carries TRBV20-1 and TRBJ1-1; D not resolved. The CDR3 is made up of 15 amino acids. Germline values: CDR1 DFQATT, CDR2 SNEGSKA (reference sequence). Trimming took off 4 bases at V and 0 bases at J, with 15 bases between the two ends. CDR3 sequence (DNA): TGCAGTGCTAATTGGATGCGGGGTTTGAACACTGAAGCTTTCTTT. This translates into CSANWMRGLNTEAFF.

This clonotype showed up many times. The chain recombines TRBV5-1 with TRBJ1-2; 7 positions agree with TRBD1. The germline gives CDR1 SGHRS, CDR2 YFSETQ. With V trimmed by 8 bases and J by 1 base, 5 bases remained unmatched. The CDR3 has 13 residues. The CDR3 sequence is CASGTGVNYGYTF. Written as DNA, the CDR3 is TGCGCCAGTGGAACAGGGGTTAACTATGGCTACACCTTC.

This clonotype occurred many times. V gene TRBV20-1 combines with J gene TRBJ1-2; D is perhaps TRBD1 (6 bases). The CDR3 runs to 15 residues. CDR1 is DFQATT, CDR2 SNEGSKA, per germline (reference sequence). Trimming shortened V by 6 bases and J by 1 base, and 18 bases separated the two germline ends. The CDR3 coding sequence is TGCAGTGCCAGGGCGATACAGGGCGTTAACTATGGCTACACCTTC. It is translated as CSARAIQGVNYGYTF.

This clonotype was seen repeatedly, ten times or more. This chain joins TRBV20-1 and TRBJ1-2, with TRBD1 matching 8 bases. V was clipped by 3 bases and J by 7 bases; unmatched bases: 1. Germline CDR1 reads DFQATT; CDR2 reads SNEGSKA (reference sequence). There are 11 residues in the CDR3. The CDR3 coding sequence is TGCAGTGCTAGGGACAGGGCTGGCTACACCTTC. Translating it yields CSARDRAGYTF.

This clonotype has a count of ten or more. The genes are TRBV7-3 and TRBJ2-5, with 9 bases that match TRBD2. The CDR3 totals 15 residues. After removal of 5 bases from V and 5 bases from J, the junction contained 9 bases not matched to a gene. Looked up from germline, CDR1 is SGHTA and CDR2 is FQGTGA. In nucleotides, the CDR3 is TGTGCCAGCAGCCAGTCCGGGACTAGCATCGAGACCCAGTACTTC. It yields the protein CASSQSGTSIETQYF.

This clonotype was seen a few times. The chain links TRBV5-1 to TRBJ1-2; 9 nucleotides align to TRBD1. This CDR3 has 15 amino acids. Trimming took 4 bases from V and 4 from J; bases not matched to a gene: 8. Germline CDR1 reads SGHRS; CDR2 reads YFSETQ. CDR3 in DNA: TGCGCCAGCAGCAGCGGGACAGGGCTGGCCTATGGCTACACCTTC. Encoded protein: CASSSGTGLAYGYTF.

This clonotype was picked up many times. The chain carries TRBV20-1 and TRBJ1-5; 10 bases map to TRBD1. This CDR3 spans 17 amino acids. The germline V gene has CDR1 DFQATT and CDR2 SNEGSKA (reference sequence). The ends lost 2 bases at V and 0 bases at J; junction bases unmatched: 7. DNA for the CDR3: TGCAGTGCTAGACCATCCTGGACAGGGGGTAGCAATCAGCCCCAGCATTTT. Encoded protein: CSARPSWTGGSNQPQHF.

In its sample, this clonotype was seen many times. The chain employs TRBV20-1 and TRBJ2-2; 9 bases match TRBD1. Trimming cost V 3 bases and J 7 bases; bases outside gene matches: 6. From germline, CDR1 is DFQATT and CDR2 SNEGSKA (reference sequence). The CDR3 is 14 amino acids. The CDR3 DNA is TGCAGTGCTAGGGGACAGGGTGGCGTCGGGGAGCTGTTTTTT. Its protein product is CSARGQGGVGELFF.

This clonotype showed up many times. V usage is TRBV5-1 and J usage is TRBJ2-5; unclear D gene. There are 15 residues in the CDR3. Germline loops: CDR1 SGHRS, CDR2 YFSETQ. Deletions cut 0 bases from V and 4 bases from J, with 13 bases between. The CDR3 here is CASSLATPSRETQYF. The CDR3 nucleotides read TGCGCCAGCAGCTTGGCGACTCCCTCTCGAGAGACCCAGTACTTC.

There are a few counts of this clonotype. The genes are TRBV5-1 and TRBJ2-1; TRBD2 matches at 10 bases. V dropped 4 bases and J dropped 5; count of bases not matched to a gene: 9. Per germline, CDR1 SGHRS and CDR2 YFSETQ. The CDR3 has 16 amino acids. CDR3 nucleotide sequence: TGCGCCAGCAGCATCACCGGGACTAGCGCCAACAATGAGCAGTTCTTC. Its protein product is CASSITGTSANNEQFF.